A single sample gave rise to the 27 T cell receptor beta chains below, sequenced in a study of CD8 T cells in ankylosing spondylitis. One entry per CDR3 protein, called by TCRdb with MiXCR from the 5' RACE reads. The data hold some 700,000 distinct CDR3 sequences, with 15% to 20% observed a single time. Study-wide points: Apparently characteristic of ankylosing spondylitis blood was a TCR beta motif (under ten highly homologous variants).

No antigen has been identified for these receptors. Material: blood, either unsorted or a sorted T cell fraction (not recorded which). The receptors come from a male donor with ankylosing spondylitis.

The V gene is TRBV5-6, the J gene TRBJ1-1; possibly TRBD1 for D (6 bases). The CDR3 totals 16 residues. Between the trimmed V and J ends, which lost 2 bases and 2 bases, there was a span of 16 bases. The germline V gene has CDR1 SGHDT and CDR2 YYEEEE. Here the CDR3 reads CASSFQSGARNTEAFF. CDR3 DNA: TGTGCCAGCAGCTTCCAATCAGGGGCGCGAAACACTGAAGCTTTCTTT.

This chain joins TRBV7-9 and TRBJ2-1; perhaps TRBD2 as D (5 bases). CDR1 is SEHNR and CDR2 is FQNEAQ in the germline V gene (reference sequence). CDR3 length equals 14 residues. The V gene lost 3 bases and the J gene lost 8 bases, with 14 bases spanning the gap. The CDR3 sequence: CASSFWSSSDEQFF. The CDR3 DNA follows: TGTGCCAGCAGCTTTTGGTCTAGCTCTGATGAGCAGTTCTTC.

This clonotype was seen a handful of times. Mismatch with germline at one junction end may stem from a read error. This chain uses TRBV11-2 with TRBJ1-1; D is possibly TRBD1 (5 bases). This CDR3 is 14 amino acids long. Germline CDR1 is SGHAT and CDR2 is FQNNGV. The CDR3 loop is CASTLDSRKTEAFF. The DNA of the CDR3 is TGTGCCAGCACCTTAGACAGCCGGAAGACTGAAGCTTTCTTT.

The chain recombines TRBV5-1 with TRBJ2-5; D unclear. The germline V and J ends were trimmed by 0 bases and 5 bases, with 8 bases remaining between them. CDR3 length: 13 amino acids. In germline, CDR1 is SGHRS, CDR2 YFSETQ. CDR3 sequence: CASSLGHGETQYF. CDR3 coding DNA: TGCGCCAGCAGCTTGGGGCATGGGGAGACCCAGTACTTC.

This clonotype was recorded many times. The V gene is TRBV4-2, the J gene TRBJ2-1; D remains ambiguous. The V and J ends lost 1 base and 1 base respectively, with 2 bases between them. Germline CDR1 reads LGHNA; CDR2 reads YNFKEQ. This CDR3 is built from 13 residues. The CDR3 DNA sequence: TGTGCCAGCAGCCAAGGGTCCTACAATGAGCAGTTCTTC. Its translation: CASSQGSYNEQFF.

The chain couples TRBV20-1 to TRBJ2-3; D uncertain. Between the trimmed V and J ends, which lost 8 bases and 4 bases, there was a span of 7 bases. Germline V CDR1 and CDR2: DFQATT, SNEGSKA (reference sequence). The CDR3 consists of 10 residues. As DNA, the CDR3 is TGCAGTACTCACCCAGATACGCAGTATTTT. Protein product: CSTHPDTQYF.

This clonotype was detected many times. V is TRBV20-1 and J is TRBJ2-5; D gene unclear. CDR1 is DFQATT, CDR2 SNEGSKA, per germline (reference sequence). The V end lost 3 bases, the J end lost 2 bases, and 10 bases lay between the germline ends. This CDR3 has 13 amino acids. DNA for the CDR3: TGCAGTGCTAGTATACGGAATCAAGAGACCCAGTACTTC. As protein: CSASIRNQETQYF.

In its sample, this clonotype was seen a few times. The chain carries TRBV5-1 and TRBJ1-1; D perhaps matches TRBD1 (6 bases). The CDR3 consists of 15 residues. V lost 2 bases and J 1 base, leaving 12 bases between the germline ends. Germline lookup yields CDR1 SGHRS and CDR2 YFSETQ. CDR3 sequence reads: CASSFPDRENTEAFF. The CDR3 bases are TGCGCCAGCAGCTTTCCGGACAGAGAGAACACTGAAGCTTTCTTT.

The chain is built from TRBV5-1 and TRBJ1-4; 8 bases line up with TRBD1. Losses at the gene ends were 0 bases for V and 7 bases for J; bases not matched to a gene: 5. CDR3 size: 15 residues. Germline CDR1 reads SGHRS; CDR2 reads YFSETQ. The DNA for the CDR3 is TGCGCCAGCAGCTTGGCCCCACAGGGGGGTGAAAAACTGTTTTTT. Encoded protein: CASSLAPQGGEKLFF.

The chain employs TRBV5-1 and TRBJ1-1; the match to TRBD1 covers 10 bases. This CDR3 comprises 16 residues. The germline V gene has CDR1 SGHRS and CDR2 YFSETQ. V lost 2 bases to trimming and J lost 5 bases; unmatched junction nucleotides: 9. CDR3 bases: TGCGCCAGCAGCTTAGGACAGGGGGGAAGTCGGACTGAAGCTTTCTTT. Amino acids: CASSLGQGGSRTEAFF.

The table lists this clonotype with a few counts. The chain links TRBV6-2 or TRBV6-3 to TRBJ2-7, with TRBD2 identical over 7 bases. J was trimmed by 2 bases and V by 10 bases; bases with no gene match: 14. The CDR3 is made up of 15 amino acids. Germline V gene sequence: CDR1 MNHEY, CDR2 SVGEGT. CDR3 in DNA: TGTGCCACCACCCTGGCCGGGAGGCAAACCTACGAGCAGTACTTC. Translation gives CATTLAGRQTYEQYF.

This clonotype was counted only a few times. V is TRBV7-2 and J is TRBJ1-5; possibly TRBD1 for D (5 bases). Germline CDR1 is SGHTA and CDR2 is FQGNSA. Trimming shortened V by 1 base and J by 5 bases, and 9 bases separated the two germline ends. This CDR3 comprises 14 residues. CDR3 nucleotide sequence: TGTGCCAGCAGCTTAGAAGCAGGGTATCAGCCCCAGCATTTT. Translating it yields CASSLEAGYQPQHF. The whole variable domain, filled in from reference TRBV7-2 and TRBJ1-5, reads GAGVSQSPSNKVTEKGKDVELRCDPISGHTALYWYRQSLGQGLEFLIYFQGNSAPDKSGLPSDRFSAERTGGSVSTLTIQRTQQEDSAVYLCASSLEAGYQPQHFGDGTRLSIL.

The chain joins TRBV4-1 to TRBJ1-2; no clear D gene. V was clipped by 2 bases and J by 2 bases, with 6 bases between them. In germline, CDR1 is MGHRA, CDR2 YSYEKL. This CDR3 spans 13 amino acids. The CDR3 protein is CASSQRINYGYTF. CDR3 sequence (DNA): TGCGCCAGCAGCCAAAGGATAAACTATGGCTACACCTTC.

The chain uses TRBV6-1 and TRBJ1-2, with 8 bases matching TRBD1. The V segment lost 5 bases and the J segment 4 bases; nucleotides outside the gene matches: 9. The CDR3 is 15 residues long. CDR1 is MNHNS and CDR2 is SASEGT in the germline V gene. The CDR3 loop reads CASSRDRTNGYGYTF. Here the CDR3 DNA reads TGTGCCAGCAGTCGGGACAGGACAAATGGCTATGGCTACACCTTC.

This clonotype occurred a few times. DNA of the CDR3: TGTGCCAGCAGTGTTAGCGGGGGAGCGAACAATGAGCAGTTCTTC. Its protein product is CASSVSGGANNEQFF. This chain uses TRBV2 with TRBJ2-1, with TRBD2 matching 9 bases. CDR3 size: 15 residues. The germline CDR1 and CDR2 sequences are SNHLY and FYNNEI. The V and J ends lost 4 bases and 5 bases, in that order; junction bases with no gene match: 6. The variable domain in full, completed from reference TRBV2 and TRBJ2-1, reads EPEVTQTPSHQVTQMGQEVILRCVPISNHLYFYWYRQILGQKVEFLVSFYNNEISEKSEIFDDQFSVERPDGSNFTLKIRSTKLEDSAMYFCASSVSGGANNEQFFGPGTRLTVL.

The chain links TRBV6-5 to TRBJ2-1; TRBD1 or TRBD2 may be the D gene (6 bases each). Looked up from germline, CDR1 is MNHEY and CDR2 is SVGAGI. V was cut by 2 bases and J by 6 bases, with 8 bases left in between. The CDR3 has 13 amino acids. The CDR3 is CASSYGGPNEQFF. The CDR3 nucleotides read TGTGCCAGCAGTTACGGGGGGCCCAATGAGCAGTTCTTC.

CDR3 sequence: CSVEREGLPTDTQYF. CDR3 nucleotides: TGCAGCGTTGAAAGGGAGGGACTTCCCACAGATACGCAGTATTTT. This chain uses TRBV29-1 with TRBJ2-3; 7 bases are shared with TRBD2. Trimming cost V 2 bases and J 2 bases; bases outside gene matches: 7. CDR1 and CDR2 from the germline V gene are SQVTM and ANQGSEA. The CDR3 totals 15 residues.

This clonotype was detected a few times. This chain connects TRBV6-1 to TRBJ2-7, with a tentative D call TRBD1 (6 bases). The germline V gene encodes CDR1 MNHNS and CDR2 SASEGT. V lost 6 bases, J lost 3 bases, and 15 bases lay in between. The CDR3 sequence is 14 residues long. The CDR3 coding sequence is TGTGCCAGCAGGCACCGGGACAATTACTACGAGCAGTACTTC. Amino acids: CASRHRDNYYEQYF.

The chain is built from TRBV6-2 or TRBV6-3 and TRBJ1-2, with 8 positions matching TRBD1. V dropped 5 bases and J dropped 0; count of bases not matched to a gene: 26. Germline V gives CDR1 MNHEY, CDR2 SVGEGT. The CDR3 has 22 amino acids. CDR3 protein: CASSPQIYLGQGNVRANYGYTF. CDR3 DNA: TGTGCCAGCAGTCCCCAAATCTACCTCGGACAGGGAAACGTTCGGGCTAACTATGGCTACACCTTC.

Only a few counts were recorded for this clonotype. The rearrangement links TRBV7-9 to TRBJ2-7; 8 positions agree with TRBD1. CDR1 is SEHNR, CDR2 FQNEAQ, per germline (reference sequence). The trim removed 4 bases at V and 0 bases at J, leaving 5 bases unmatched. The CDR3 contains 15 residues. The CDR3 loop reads CASSSRQGYSYEQYF. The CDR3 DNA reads TGTGCCAGCAGCTCAAGACAGGGGTACTCCTACGAGCAGTACTTC.

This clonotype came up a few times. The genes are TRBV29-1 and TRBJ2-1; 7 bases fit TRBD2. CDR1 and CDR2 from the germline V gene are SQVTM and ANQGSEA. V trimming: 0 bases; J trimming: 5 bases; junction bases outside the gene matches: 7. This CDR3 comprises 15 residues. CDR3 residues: CSVEDAPGGHNEQFF. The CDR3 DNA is TGCAGCGTTGAAGATGCCCCGGGAGGCCACAATGAGCAGTTCTTC.

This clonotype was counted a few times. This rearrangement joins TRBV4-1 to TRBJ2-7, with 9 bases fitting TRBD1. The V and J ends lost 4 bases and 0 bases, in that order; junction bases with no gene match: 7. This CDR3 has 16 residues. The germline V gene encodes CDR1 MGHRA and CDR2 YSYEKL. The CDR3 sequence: CASSRSQGATSYEQYF. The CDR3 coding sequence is TGCGCCAGCAGCCGCTCACAGGGGGCGACCTCCTACGAGCAGTACTTC.

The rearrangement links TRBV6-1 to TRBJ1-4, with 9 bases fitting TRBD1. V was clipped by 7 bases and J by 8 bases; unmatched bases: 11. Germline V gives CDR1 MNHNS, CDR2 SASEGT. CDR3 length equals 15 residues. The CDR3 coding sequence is TGTGCCAGCACCCTCACCGGGACAGGGTCCGAAAAACTGTTTTTT. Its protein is CASTLTGTGSEKLFF.

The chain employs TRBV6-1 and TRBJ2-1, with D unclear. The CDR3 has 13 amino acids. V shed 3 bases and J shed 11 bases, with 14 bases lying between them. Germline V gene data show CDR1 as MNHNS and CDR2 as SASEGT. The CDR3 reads CASSELLVQQQFF. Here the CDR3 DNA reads TGTGCCAGCAGTGAGTTGCTGGTTCAGCAGCAGTTCTTC.

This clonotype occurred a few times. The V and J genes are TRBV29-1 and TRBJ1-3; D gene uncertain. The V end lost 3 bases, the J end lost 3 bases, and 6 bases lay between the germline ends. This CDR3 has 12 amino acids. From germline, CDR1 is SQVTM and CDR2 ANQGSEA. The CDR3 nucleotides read TGCAGCGTTGAGTCTGTTGGAAACACCATATATTTT. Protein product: CSVESVGNTIYF.

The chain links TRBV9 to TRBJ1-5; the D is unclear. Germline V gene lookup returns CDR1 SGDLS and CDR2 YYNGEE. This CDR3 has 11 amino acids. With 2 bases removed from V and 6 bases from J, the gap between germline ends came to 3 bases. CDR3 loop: CASSVFQPQHF. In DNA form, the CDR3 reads TGTGCCAGCAGCGTTTTTCAGCCCCAGCATTTT.

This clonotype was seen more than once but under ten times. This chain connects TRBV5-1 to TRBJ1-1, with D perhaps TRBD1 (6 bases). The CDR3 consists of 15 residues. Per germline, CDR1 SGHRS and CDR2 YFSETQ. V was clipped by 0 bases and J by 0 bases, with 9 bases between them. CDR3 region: CASSLVAGVNTEAFF. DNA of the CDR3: TGCGCCAGCAGCTTGGTTGCAGGGGTGAACACTGAAGCTTTCTTT.